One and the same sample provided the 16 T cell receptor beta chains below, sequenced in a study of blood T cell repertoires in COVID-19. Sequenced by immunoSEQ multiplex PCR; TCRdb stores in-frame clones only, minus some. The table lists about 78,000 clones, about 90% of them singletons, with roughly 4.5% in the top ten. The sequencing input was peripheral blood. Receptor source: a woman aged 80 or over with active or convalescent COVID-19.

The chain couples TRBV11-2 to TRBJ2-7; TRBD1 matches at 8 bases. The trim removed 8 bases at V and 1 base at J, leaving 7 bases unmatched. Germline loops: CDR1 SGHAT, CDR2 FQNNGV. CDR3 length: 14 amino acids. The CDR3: CASGNWDRSYEQYF. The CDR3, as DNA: TGTGCCAGCGGAAATTGGGACAGGTCCTACGAGCAGTACTTC.

The CDR3 nucleotides read TGTGCCAGCAGCTTAGAATCAACAGTCGAGCAGTTCTTC. Encoded protein: CASSLESTVEQFF. The rearrangement uses TRBV7-2 and TRBJ2-1, with no clear D. CDR1 SGHTA and CDR2 FQGNSA come from the germline V gene. CDR3 size: 13 residues. Trimming shortened V by 1 base and J by 10 bases, and 11 bases separated the two germline ends.

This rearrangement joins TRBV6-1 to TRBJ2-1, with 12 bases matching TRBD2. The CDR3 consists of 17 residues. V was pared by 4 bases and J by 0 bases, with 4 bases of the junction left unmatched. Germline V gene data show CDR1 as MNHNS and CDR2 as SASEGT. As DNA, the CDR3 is TGTGCCAGCAGTGGGACTAGCGGGACGAGCTCCTACAATGAGCAGTTCTTC. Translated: CASSGTSGTSSYNEQFF.

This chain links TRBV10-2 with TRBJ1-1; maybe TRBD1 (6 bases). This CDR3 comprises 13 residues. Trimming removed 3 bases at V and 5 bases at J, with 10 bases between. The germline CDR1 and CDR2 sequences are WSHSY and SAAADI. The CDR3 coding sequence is TGCGCCAGCAGTGAAGTAAGGGGGACTGAAGCTTTCTTT. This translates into CASSEVRGTEAFF.

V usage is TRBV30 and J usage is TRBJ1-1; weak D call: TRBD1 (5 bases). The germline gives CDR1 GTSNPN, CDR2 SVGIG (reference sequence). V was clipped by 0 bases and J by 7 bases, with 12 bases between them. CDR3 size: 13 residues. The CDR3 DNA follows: TGTGCCTGGAGTGTACGGGGGGAGAGTGAAGCTTTCTTT. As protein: CAWSVRGESEAFF.

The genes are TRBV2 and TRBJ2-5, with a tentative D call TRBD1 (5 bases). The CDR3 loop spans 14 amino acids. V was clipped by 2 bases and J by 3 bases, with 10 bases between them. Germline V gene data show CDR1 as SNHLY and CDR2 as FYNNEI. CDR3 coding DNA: TGTGCCAGCAGTGAAAGGGCAGGGAAAGAGACCCAGTACTTC. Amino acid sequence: CASSERAGKETQYF.

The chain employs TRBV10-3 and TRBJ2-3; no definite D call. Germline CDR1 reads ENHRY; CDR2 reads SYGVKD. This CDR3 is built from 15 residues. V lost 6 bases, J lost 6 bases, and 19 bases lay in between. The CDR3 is CAIRVALEVTDTQYF. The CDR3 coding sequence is TGTGCCATCAGGGTAGCCCTTGAAGTGACGGATACGCAGTATTTT.

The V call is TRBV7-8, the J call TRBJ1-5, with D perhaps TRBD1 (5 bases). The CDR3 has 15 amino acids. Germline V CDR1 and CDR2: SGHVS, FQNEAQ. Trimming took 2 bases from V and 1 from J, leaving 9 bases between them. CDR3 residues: CASSLQGSSNQPQHF. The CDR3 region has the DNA TGTGCCAGCAGCTTACAGGGTTCGAGCAATCAGCCCCAGCATTTT.

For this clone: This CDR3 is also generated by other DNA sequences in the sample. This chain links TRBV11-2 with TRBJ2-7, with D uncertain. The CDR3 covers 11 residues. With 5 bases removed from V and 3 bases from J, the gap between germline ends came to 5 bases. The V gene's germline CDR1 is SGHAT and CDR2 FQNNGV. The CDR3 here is CASSRLYEQYF. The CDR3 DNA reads TGTGCCAGCAGCAGACTCTACGAGCAGTACTTC.

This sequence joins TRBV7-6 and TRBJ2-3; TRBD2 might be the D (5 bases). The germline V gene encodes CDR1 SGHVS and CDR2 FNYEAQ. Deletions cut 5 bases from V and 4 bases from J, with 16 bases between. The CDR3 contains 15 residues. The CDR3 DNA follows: TGTGCCAGCAGCCCATTAGGCGGAGCGGCAGATACGCAGTATTTT. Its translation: CASSPLGGAADTQYF.

CDR3 residues: CASSESYENSPLHF. For the CDR3, the DNA is TGTGCCAGCAGCGAATCCTATGAGAATTCACCCCTCCACTTT. The V and J genes are TRBV6-4 and TRBJ1-6; D uncertain. V was clipped by 6 bases and J by 7 bases, with 13 bases between them. From germline, CDR1 is MRHNA and CDR2 SNTAGT. CDR3 length equals 14 residues.

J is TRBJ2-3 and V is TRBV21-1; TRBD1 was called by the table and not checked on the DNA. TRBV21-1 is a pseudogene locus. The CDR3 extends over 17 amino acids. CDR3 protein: CASSHQASQGVTDTQYF. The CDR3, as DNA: TGTGCCAGCAGCCACCAAGCAAGCCAGGGTGTCACAGATACGCAGTATTTT.

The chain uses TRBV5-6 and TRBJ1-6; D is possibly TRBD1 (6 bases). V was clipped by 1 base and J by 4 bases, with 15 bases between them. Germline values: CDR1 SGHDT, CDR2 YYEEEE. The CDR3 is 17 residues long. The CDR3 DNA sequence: TGTGCCAGCAGCTTGATTGGGGGGGCTGGGTATAATTCACCCCTCCACTTT. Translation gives CASSLIGGAGYNSPLHF.

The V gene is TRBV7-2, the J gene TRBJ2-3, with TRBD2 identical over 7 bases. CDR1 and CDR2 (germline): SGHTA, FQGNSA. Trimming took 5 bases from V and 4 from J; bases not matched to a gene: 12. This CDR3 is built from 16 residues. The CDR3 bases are TGTGCCAGCAGCCACATACTAGCGAGGAACGCAGATACGCAGTATTTT. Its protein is CASSHILARNADTQYF.

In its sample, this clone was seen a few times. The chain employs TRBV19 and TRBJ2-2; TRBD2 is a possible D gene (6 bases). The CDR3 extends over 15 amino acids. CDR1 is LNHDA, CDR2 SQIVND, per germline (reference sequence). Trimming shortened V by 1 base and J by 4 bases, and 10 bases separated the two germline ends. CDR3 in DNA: TGTGCCAGTAGTATAGCCGGAGGGGCCACCGGGGAGCTGTTTTTT. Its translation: CASSIAGGATGELFF.

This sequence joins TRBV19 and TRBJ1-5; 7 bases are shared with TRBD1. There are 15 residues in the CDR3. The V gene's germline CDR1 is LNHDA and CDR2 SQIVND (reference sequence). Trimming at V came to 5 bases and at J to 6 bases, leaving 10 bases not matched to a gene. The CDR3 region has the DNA TGTGCCAGTAGTGCTTCCCCACAGGGGATTCAGCCCCAGCATTTT. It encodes CASSASPQGIQPQHF. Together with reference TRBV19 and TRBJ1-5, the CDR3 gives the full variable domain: DGGITQSPKYLFRKEGQNVTLSCEQNLNHDAMYWYRQDPGQGLRLIYYSQIVNDFQKGDIAEGYSVSREKKESFPLTVTSAQKNPTAFYLCASSASPQGIQPQHFGDGTRLSIL.